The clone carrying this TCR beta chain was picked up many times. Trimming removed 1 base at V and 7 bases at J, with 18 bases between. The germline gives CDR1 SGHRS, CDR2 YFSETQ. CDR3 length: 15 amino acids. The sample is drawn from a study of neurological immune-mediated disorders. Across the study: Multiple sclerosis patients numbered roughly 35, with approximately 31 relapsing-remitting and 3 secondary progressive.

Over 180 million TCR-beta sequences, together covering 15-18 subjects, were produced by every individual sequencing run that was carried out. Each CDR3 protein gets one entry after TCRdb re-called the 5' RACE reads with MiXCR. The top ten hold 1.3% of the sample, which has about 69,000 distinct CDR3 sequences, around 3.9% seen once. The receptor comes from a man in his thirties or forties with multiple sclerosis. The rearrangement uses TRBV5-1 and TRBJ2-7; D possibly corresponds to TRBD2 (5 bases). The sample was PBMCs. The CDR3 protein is CASSLFPDLSGEQYF. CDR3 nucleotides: TGCGCCAGCAGCTTGTTTCCGGACTTATCGGGTGAGCAGTACTTC.